This TCR beta chain was sequenced for a study of shared clonotypes between healthy human individuals. Study findings and constraints: Clonotype sharing across a few donors was observed for about 5.5% of naive CD4 clonotypes.

CDR3 size: 14 residues. Trimming took off 5 bases at V and 4 bases at J, with 13 bases between the two ends. The germline CDR1 and CDR2 sequences are MDHEN and SYDVKM. Naive-designated CD8 cells lacked CD45RO, were positively enriched for CCR7, and omitted terminally differentiated effector memory CD45RA+ cells. The authors ran the assay at deep level. This table comes from immunoSEQ multiplex PCR, and its TCRdb copy is limited to in-frame clones, with some not included. The sample lists approximately 720,000 clones, about 92% seen once, with 24% in the top ten. On this clone itself: Its antigen is not known.

The V call is TRBV28, the J call TRBJ2-3; D call uncertain. This TCR came from a man younger than 40 in good health. Sample: naive CD8+ T cells sorted from blood. CDR3 region: CASSIIGPADTQYF. The CDR3 bases are TGTGCCAGCAGTATAATAGGACCGGCAGATACGCAGTATTTT.